Described below is a single T cell receptor beta chain sequence and its context. Its antigen remains unknown. With V trimmed by 2 bases and J by 7 bases, 9 bases remained unmatched. The germline gives CDR1 MGHDK, CDR2 SYGVNS. The CDR3 has 15 residues. The data were produced by immunoSEQ multiplex PCR, yet TCRdb's version contains in-frame clones alone and is incomplete. The sample includes 88,000 or so clones, approximately 85% of them seen just once. This sample was taken from a study of a mutant IDH1 vaccine in newly diagnosed glioma. The time point here: week 23, last vaccination. Doses comprised 300 ug of mutant IDH1 20-mer peptide each, plus topical imiquimod.

The genes are TRBV25-1 and TRBJ2-7; 9 positions agree with TRBD1. This receptor was taken from a man younger than 45 with glioma. Some clones in this sample may be carry-over from other donors' samples. Here the sequenced sample was PBMCs, taken from a glioma patient whose treatment included an IDH1 peptide vaccine. DNA for the CDR3: TGTGCCAGCAGTGAAAATACACAGGGGGCTGGAGAGCAGTACTTC. This encodes CASSENTQGAGEQYF.